This T cell receptor (beta chain) was captured in a study of cytotoxic CD8 clonotypes in ibrutinib-treated CLL. About the study: The patients comprised about a dozen relapsed/refractory and roughly 15 treatment-naive cases, around 18 IGHV unmutated. Samples averaged roughly 280,000 productive templates and more than 85,000 productive rearrangements.

To note about this clone: Its target is unknown.

Generated by immunoSEQ multiplex PCR, the TCRdb table keeps only in-frame clones and is missing some. The table includes around 300,000 clones, roughly 79% detected once. Findings and limits, study-wide: Age-matched healthy donor levels were exceeded by baseline clonality, which tracked circulating CD8+ T-cell counts. Public clonotypes proved infrequent, and on treatment they shrank or remained steady.

The CDR3 spans 15 residues. Trimming stripped 4 bases from V and 2 bases from J, with 14 bases between. CDR1 is MDHEN, CDR2 SYDVKM, per germline. This sequence originates from a human donor with chronic lymphocytic leukemia. The chain joins TRBV28 to TRBJ2-5; D not resolved. The input for sequencing was PBMCs, taken before ibrutinib treatment. As DNA, the CDR3 is TGTGCCAGCAGTTCCCATGAGGTCTTTCAAGAGACCCAGTACTTC. Translation gives CASSSHEVFQETQYF.